Below, 4 T cell receptor beta chains from the same sample are listed, as sequenced in a study of blood T cells in healthy people across ages. Together with a sample-barcoded 5' primer, a J-beta primer mix was included in a second PCR lasting about 7 to 11 cycles. TCRdb analysed the 5' RACE reads with MiXCR anew, one entry per CDR3 protein. The sample has around 820,000 distinct CDR3 sequences; 25% are singletons. The sample was also linked to a second study, of T cells of mothers and their children.

Sequencing was carried out using blood. Receptors originate from a boy aged 5-17 years in good health.

This clonotype was counted between two and nine times. V and J are TRBV6-6 and TRBJ2-7; TRBD1 matches at 7 bases. The length of the CDR3 is 15 residues. The ends lost 2 bases at V and 0 bases at J; junction bases unmatched: 4. The germline V gene has CDR1 MNHNY and CDR2 SVGAGI (reference sequence). CDR3 coding DNA: TGTGCCAGCAGTTACCCGGGACAGCCCTCCTACGAGCAGTACTTC. Its translation is CASSYPGQPSYEQYF.

The V call is TRBV20-1, the J call TRBJ1-1; D gene ambiguous. Germline loops: CDR1 DFQATT, CDR2 SNEGSKA (reference sequence). V gave up 1 base and J gave up 0 bases, with 12 bases separating them. The CDR3 has 15 amino acids. The CDR3 reads CSARGVPDMNTEAFF. For the CDR3, the DNA is TGCAGTGCTAGAGGAGTGCCAGATATGAACACTGAAGCTTTCTTT.

The V call is TRBV3-1, the J call TRBJ2-5; D uncertain. TRBJ2-1 matches the DNA end more closely, so the J call is doubtful. Germline V gives CDR1 LGHDT, CDR2 YNNKEL (reference sequence). The CDR3 runs to 13 residues. The CDR3 sequence is CASSPTPHNEQFF. The CDR3 DNA reads as TGTGCCAGCAGCCCTACCCCACACAATGAGCAGTTCTTC.

The chain has TRBV6-5 and TRBJ1-1; D unclear. Germline V gene lookup returns CDR1 MNHEY and CDR2 SVGAGI. The CDR3 spans 13 residues. Between the trimmed V and J ends, which lost 4 bases and 6 bases, there was a span of 12 bases. The CDR3 here is CASSLFRGAEAFF. As DNA, the CDR3 is TGTGCCAGCAGTTTATTTCGTGGGGCTGAAGCTTTCTTT.